This T cell receptor (beta chain) was sequenced in a study of circulating tumor DNA in untreated peripheral T-cell lymphoma. Study findings and constraints: In over 60% of patients, tumor-specific clonotypes were identified.

Tumor tissue was collected at baseline, before treatment began. Sequenced by immunoSEQ multiplex PCR; TCRdb stores in-frame clones only, minus some. Among roughly 7,000 clones listed, approximately 75% were seen once. In the case of this clone: Its matching antigen is unknown.

The CDR3 totals 15 residues. The J segment lost 1 base and the V segment lost 4 bases, leaving 5 bases of the junction unmatched. Germline values: CDR1 SGHRS, CDR2 YFSETQ. This chain joins TRBV5-1 and TRBJ1-1; 9 nucleotides line up with TRBD1. The sequencing sample was made of tumor tissue. This TCR was recovered from a human donor with peripheral T-cell lymphoma. In DNA, the CDR3 is TGCGCCAGCAGCCAATCGGGACAGGGGAACACTGAAGCTTTCTTT. Protein sequence: CASSQSGQGNTEAFF.